This record looks at one T cell receptor (beta chain) sequence and its context. This sample was taken from a study of monozygotic twins with inflammatory bowel disease. For every TCR library, around 3,700 ng of total RNA was used. TCRdb re-called the 5' RACE reads and catalogs CDR3 proteins one per entry, DNA excluded. The table lists around 190,000 distinct CDR3 sequences. The CDR3 is 13 amino acids. Germline V gives CDR1 SGHNT, CDR2 YYREEE (reference sequence). J is TRBJ1-2 and V is TRBV5-4; TCRdb outputs TRBD1, but without DNA this stays unchecked. The receptor was isolated from a human donor with ulcerative colitis or Crohn's disease, or a healthy co-twin of an affected twin (not recorded which). What was sequenced was blood. The CDR3 sequence: CASTLQGVNGYTF.